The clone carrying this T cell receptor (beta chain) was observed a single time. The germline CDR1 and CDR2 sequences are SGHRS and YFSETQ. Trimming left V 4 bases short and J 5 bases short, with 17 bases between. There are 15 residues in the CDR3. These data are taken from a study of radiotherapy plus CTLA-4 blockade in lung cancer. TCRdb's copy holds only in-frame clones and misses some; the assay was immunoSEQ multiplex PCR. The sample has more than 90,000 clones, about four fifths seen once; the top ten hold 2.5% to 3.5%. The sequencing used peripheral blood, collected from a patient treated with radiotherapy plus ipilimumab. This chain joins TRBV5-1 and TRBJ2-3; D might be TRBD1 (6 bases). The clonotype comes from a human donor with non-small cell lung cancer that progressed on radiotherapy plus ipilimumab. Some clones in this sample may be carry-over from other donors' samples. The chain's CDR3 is CASSTGRREIDTQYF. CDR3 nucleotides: TGCGCCAGCAGCACAGGGCGCCGGGAAATAGATACGCAGTATTTT.